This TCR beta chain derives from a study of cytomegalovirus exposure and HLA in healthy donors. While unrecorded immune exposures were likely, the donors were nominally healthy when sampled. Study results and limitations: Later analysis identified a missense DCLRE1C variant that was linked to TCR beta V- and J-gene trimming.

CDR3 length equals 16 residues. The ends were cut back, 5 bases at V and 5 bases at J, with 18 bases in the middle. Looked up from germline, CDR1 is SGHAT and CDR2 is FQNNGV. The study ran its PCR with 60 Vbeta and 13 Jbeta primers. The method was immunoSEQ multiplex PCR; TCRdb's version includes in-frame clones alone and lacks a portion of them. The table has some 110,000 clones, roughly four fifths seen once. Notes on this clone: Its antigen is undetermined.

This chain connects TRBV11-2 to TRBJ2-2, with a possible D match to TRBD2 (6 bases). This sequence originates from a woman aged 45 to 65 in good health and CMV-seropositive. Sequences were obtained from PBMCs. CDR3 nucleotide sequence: TGTGCCAGCAGCCCCCCGAAGGGAGGAAGTACCGGGGAGCTGTTTTTT. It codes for CASSPPKGGSTGELFF.